A selection of T cell receptor beta chains follows, all from one sample in a study of T cells in Graves' hyperthyroidism and ophthalmopathy. A single record per CDR3 protein comes from TCRdb applying MiXCR to the multiplex PCR reads. Altogether around 600,000 distinct CDR3 sequences are present, about 16% being singletons, with the ten largest covering 2.5% to 4%. Sequences were obtained from blood. Every receptor here comes from a woman in her forties with Graves' ophthalmopathy. CDR3s include the opening cysteine and the closing phenylalanine or tryptophan. Each record gives: D gene, V gene, CDR3 length, CDR3 protein. The D gene is left open where the match is weak.

D gene: TRBD2
V gene: TRBV13
CDR3 length: 14
CDR3 protein: CASSLGLAAYEQYF

D gene: TRBD1
V gene: TRBV2
CDR3 length: 15
CDR3 protein: CASSRRDRVTEKLFF

D gene: -
V gene: TRBV4-1
CDR3 length: 15
CDR3 protein: CASSQGAQTPYEQYF

D gene: TRBD1
V gene: TRBV12-3/TRBV12-4
CDR3 length: 16
CDR3 protein: CASSFISDRADYGYTF

D gene: TRBD1
V gene: TRBV6-1
CDR3 length: 15
CDR3 protein: CASSENWDRSYGYTF

D gene: -
V gene: TRBV27
CDR3 length: 15
CDR3 protein: CASSLFPFITDTQYF

D gene: -
V gene: TRBV11-2
CDR3 length: 12
CDR3 protein: CASSLPPTEAFF

D gene: TRBD2
V gene: TRBV3-1
CDR3 length: 16
CDR3 protein: CASSHFGTSDYNEQFF

D gene: TRBD2
V gene: TRBV19
CDR3 length: 15
CDR3 protein: CASSNPGLEGAEQFF

D gene: -
V gene: TRBV20-1
CDR3 length: 16
CDR3 protein: CSARVTGRAGSYGYTF

D gene: -
V gene: TRBV12-3/TRBV12-4
CDR3 length: 12
CDR3 protein: CASSPDYNEQFF

D gene: TRBD2
V gene: TRBV7-6
CDR3 length: 16
CDR3 protein: CASSTGLAGGQETQYF

D gene: -
V gene: TRBV7-9
CDR3 length: 16
CDR3 protein: CASSLAVPGYTDTQYF

D gene: TRBD1
V gene: TRBV11-2
CDR3 length: 15
CDR3 protein: CASSLGTGDKNIQYF

D gene: TRBD2
V gene: TRBV7-8
CDR3 length: 15
CDR3 protein: CASSIPGTRFHEQYF